This TCR beta chain is from a study of blood T cell repertoires in COVID-19. Seattle participants joined during active infection and were tracked over time. V lost 6 bases to trimming and J lost 6 bases; unmatched junction nucleotides: 7. CDR3 length: 14 residues. The germline V gene has CDR1 LNHDA and CDR2 SQIVND (reference sequence). The protocol was immunoSEQ multiplex PCR, while the TCRdb copy is restricted to in-frame clones and leaves out a portion. The table records 200,000 to 300,000 clones, roughly 76% of them present only once. The sequencing input was peripheral blood. The chain links TRBV19 to TRBJ2-2; 7 bases match TRBD1. The sequence was collected from a woman at least 80 years old with COVID-19, enrolled during active disease. This CDR3 reads CASRPTGAPGELFF. Written as DNA, the CDR3 is TGTGCCAGTAGACCTACAGGGGCGCCCGGGGAGCTGTTTTTT.